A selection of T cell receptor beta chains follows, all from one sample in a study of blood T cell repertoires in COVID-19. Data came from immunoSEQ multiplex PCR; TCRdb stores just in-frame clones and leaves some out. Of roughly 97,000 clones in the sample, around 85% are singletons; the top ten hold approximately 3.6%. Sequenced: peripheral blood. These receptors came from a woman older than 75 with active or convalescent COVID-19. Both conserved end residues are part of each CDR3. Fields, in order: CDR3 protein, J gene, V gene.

CASSLTGGDKLFF | TRBJ1-4 | TRBV7-9
CASSAQTGTGYEKLFF | TRBJ1-4 | TRBV6-2/TRBV6-3
CAWSATQGTEAFF | TRBJ1-1 | TRBV30
CASSIDFFRFDSSNQPQHF | TRBJ1-5 | TRBV19
CASSFTDRVSNQPQHF | TRBJ1-5 | TRBV5-5
CASSQGGTQYF | TRBJ2-3 | TRBV7-7
CASSFLNLGLATYNEQFF | TRBJ2-1 | TRBV7-2
CASSIGQGTNEKLFF | TRBJ1-4 | TRBV19
CASSEGGYGYTF | TRBJ1-2 | TRBV6-1
CASSRLAGGNGETQYF | TRBJ2-5 | TRBV5-1
CATSDPTGDYSGANVLTF | TRBJ2-6 | TRBV24-1
CASSLARGYGYTF | TRBJ1-2 | TRBV11-2
CATRGQDYSPLHF | TRBJ1-6 | TRBV28
CASSTRTGYEQYF | TRBJ2-7 | TRBV6-6
CASSPGLAGYEQFF | TRBJ2-1 | TRBV11-2
CAISENSSNQPQHF | TRBJ1-5 | TRBV10-3
CASRGTNQPQHF | TRBJ1-5 | TRBV12-3/TRBV12-4
CSVQEVRNSPLHF | TRBJ1-6 | TRBV29-1
CASSSQGGRAGRAFF | TRBJ1-1 | TRBV7-8
CASSLYRGKGQPQHF | TRBJ1-5 | TRBV5-6
CASSLMTGQNTEAFF | TRBJ1-1 | TRBV14
CAWSDRADQPQHF | TRBJ1-5 | TRBV30
CASRDVSAGRPEAFF | TRBJ1-1 | TRBV5-1
CASSPRAGAYVEQYF | TRBJ2-7 | TRBV28
CASTPGQGPNQPQHF | TRBJ1-5 | TRBV6-2/TRBV6-3
CASSQDGLAGPTYEQYF | TRBJ2-7 | TRBV4-2
CLTGGTSGSDEQFF | TRBJ2-1 | TRBV6-6
CASKPGIGSYNEQFF | TRBJ2-1 | TRBV6-5
CAWGTGFGTEAFF | TRBJ1-1 | TRBV30
CSVQGELNSPLHF | TRBJ1-6 | TRBV29-1
CASRRGPPSAGAYGYTF | TRBJ1-2 | TRBV28
CASSFLTGANTGELFF | TRBJ2-2 | TRBV27
CASSRTSGGTYEQFF | TRBJ2-1 | TRBV28
CASSQDRMGTGIDTQYF | TRBJ2-3 | TRBV4-3
CASGLVKPRQGSQPQHF | TRBJ1-5 | TRBV12-5
CASSFNFGAGVEYEQYF | TRBJ2-7 | TRBV5-1
CASSLARFGAFF | TRBJ1-1 | TRBV28
CASSLRGAGTDTQYF | TRBJ2-3 | TRBV11-2
CASNWDFRTDTQYF | TRBJ2-3 | TRBV2
CASSQQVPTGELFF | TRBJ2-2 | TRBV6-6
CASSYADSGQGAFF | TRBJ1-1 | TRBV5-1
CASSQEPFGREKLFF | TRBJ1-4 | TRBV4-2
CASSQGISNYGYTF | TRBJ1-2 | TRBV27
CATRRAVNSPLHF | TRBJ1-6 | TRBV13